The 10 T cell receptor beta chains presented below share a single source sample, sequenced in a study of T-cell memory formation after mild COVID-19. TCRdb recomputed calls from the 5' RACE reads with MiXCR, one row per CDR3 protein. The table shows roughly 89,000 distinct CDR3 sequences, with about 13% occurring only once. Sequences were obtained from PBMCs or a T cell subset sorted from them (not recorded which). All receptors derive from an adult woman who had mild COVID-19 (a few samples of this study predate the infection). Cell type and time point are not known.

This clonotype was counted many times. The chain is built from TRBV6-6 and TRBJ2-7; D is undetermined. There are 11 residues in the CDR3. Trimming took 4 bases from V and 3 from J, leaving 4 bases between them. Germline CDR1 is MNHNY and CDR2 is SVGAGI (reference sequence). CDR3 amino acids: CASSSNYEQYF. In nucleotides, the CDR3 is TGTGCCAGCAGTTCGAACTACGAGCAGTACTTC.

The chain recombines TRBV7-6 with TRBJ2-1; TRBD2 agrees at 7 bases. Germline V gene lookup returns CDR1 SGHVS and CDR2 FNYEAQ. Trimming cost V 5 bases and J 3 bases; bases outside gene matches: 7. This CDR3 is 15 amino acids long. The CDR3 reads CASSPERDLYNEQFF. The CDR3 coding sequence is TGTGCCAGCAGCCCGGAGCGGGATCTCTACAATGAGCAGTTCTTC.

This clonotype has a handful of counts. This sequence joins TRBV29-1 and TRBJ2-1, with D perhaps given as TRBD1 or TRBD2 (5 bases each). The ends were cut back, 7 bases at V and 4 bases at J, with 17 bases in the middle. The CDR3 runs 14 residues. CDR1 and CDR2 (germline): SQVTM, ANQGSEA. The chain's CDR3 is CSAPRGREYNEQFF. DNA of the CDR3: TGCAGCGCCCCCCGGGGCAGGGAATACAATGAGCAGTTCTTC.

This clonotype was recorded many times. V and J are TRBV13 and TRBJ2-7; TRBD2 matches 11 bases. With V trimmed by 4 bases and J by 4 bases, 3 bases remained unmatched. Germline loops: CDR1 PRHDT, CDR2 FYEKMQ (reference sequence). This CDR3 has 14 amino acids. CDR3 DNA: TGTGCCAGCAGCTCTGGACTAGCGGGTTACGAGCAGTACTTC. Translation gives CASSSGLAGYEQYF. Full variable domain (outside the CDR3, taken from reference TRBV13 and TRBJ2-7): AAGVIQSPRHLIKEKRETATLKCYPIPRHDTVYWYQQGPGQDPQFLISFYEKMQSDKGSIPDRFSAQQFSDYHSELNMSSLELGDSALYFCASSSGLAGYEQYFGPGTRLTVT.

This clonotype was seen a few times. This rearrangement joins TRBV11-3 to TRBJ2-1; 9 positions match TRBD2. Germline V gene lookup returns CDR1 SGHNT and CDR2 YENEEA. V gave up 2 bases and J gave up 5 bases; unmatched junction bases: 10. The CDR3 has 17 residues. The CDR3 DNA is TGTGCCAGCAGCTTATGGTCTAGCGGGAAAATTGACAATGAGCAGTTCTTC. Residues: CASSLWSSGKIDNEQFF.

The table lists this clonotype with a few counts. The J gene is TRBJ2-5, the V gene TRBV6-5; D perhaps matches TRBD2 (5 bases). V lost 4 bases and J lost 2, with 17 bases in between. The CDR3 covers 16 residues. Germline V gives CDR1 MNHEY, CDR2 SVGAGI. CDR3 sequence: CASSFLGEGVQETQYF. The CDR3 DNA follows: TGTGCCAGCAGTTTCCTCGGTGAGGGAGTTCAAGAGACCCAGTACTTC.

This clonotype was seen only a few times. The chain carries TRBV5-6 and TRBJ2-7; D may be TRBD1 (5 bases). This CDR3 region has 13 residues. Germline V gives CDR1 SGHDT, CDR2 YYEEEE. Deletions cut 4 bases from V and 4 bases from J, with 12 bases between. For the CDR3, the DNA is TGTGCCAGCAGCCCCACCAGGGCTTACGAGCAGTACTTC. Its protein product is CASSPTRAYEQYF.

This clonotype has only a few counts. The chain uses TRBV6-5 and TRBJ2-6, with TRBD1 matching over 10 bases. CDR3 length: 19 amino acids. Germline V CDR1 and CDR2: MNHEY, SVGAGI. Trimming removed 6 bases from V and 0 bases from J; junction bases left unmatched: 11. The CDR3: CASSLIRQGALSGANVLTF. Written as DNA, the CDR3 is TGTGCCAGCAGCCTAATCCGACAGGGGGCCCTCTCTGGGGCCAACGTCCTGACTTTC.

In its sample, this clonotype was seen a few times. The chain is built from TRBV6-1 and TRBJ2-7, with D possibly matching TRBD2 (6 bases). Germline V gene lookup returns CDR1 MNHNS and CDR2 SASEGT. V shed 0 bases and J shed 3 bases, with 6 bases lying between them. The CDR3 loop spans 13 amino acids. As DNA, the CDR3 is TGTGCCAGCAGTGAAGCGCGGGGCTACGAGCAGTACTTC. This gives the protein CASSEARGYEQYF.

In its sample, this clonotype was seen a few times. The CDR3 reads CASSPGTTQPQHF. For the CDR3, the DNA is TGTGCCAGCAGCCCGGGGACCACTCAGCCCCAGCATTTT. The chain carries TRBV7-9 and TRBJ1-5; tentative D call: TRBD1 (5 bases). Germline lookup yields CDR1 SEHNR and CDR2 FQNEAQ (reference sequence). Trimming stripped 5 bases from V and 6 bases from J, with 11 bases between. The CDR3 totals 13 residues.